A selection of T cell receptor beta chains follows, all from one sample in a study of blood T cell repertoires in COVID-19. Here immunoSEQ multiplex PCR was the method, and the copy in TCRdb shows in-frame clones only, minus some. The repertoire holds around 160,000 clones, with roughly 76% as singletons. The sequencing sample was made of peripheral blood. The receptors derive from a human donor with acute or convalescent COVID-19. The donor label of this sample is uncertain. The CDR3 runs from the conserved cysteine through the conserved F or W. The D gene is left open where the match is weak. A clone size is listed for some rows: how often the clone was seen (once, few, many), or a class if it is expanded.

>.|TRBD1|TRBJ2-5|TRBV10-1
CASSERTGEETQYF
TGCGCCAGCAGCGAACGGACAGGGGAGGAGACCCAGTACTTC
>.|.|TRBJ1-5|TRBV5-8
CASKEQLNQPQHF
TGTGCCAGCAAAGAACAGCTCAATCAGCCCCAGCATTTT
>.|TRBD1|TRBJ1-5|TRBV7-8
CASSLRSTPGGLKPQHF
TGTGCCAGCAGCTTACGAAGCACCCCAGGGGGCTTGAAGCCCCAGCATTTT
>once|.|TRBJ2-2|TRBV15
CATSMGAANTGELFF
TGTGCCACCAGCATGGGGGCAGCGAACACCGGGGAGCTGTTTTTT
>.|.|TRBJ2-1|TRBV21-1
CASRPPALPGQANYNEQFF
TGTGCCAGCAGACCCCCCGCTCTCCCGGGACAGGCAAACTACAATGAGCAGTTCTTC
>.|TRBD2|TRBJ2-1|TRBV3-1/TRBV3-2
CASSQLAGRRYNEQFF
TGTGCCAGCAGCCAACTAGCGGGGAGGCGTTACAATGAGCAGTTCTTC
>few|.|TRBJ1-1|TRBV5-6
CASSLAIMDSEAFF
TGTGCCAGCAGCTTGGCCATTATGGACAGTGAAGCTTTCTTT
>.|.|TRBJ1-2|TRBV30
CAWSVRSGGYTF
TGTGCCTGGAGTGTACGAAGCGGTGGCTACACCTTC
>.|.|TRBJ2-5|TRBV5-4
CASSLAAPMGQTQYF
TGTGCCAGCAGCTTGGCCGCGCCGATGGGGCAGACCCAGTACTTC
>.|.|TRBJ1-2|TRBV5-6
CASRPPDRRNDGYTF
TGTGCCAGCAGGCCGCCTGACAGGCGGAATGATGGCTACACCTTC
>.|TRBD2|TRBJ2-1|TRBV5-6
CASNPAGTSGGLYNEQFF
TGTGCCAGCAATCCCGCCGGGACTAGCGGGGGCCTGTACAATGAGCAGTTCTTC
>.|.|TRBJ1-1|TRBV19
CASKQRNTEAFF
TGTGCCAGTAAACAGAGGAACACTGAAGCTTTCTTT
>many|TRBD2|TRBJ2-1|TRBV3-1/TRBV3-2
CASSHEGLAGDSYNEQFF
TGTGCCAGCAGCCACGAGGGACTAGCGGGGGACTCCTACAATGAGCAGTTCTTC
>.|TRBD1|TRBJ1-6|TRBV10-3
CAISTGTGGNSPLHF
TGTGCCATCAGTACCGGGACAGGGGGCAATTCACCCCTCCACTTT
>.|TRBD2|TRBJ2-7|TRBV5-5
CASKPWEGSEEQYF
TGTGCCAGCAAGCCCTGGGAGGGGTCCGAAGAGCAGTACTTC
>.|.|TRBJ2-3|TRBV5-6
CASTPRTSTDTQYF
TGTGCCAGCACGCCACGTACTAGCACAGATACGCAGTATTTT
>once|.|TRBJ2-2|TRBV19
CASVSFGGTGELFF
TGTGCCAGTGTGTCGTTCGGGGGCACCGGGGAGCTGTTTTTT
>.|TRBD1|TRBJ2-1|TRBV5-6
CASSFGTGYNEQFF
TGTGCCAGCAGCTTCGGGACAGGGTACAATGAGCAGTTCTTC
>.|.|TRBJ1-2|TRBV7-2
CASSNRDPYGYTF
TGTGCCAGCAGCAACAGGGATCCCTATGGCTACACCTTC
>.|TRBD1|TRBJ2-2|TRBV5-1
CASSSPGQGDTGELFF
TGCGCCAGCAGCTCCCCGGGACAGGGTGACACCGGGGAGCTGTTTTTT
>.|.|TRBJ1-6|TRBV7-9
CASSLLGAKDSPLHF
TGTGCCAGCAGCTTACTGGGGGCGAAGGATTCACCCCTCCACTTT
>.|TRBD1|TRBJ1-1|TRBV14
CASSQDVPRDRGRLTEAFF
TGTGCCAGCAGCCAAGATGTACCCCGGGACAGGGGGCGCTTGACTGAAGCTTTCTTT
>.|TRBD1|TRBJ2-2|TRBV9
CASSIKTGGDLNTGELFF
TGTGCCAGCAGCATAAAGACAGGGGGCGATTTGAACACCGGGGAGCTGTTTTTT
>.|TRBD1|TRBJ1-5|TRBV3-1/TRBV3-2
CASSQPGQGQPQHF
TGTGCCAGCAGCCAACCGGGACAGGGTCAGCCCCAGCATTTT
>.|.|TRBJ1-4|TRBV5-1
CASSLEGTVFGEKLFF
TGCGCCAGCAGCTTGGAGGGGACTGTCTTCGGTGAAAAACTGTTTTTT
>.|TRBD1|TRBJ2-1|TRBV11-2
CASSLDPGTGGDEQFF
TGTGCCAGCAGCTTAGACCCCGGGACAGGGGGCGATGAGCAGTTCTTC
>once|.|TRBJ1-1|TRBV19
CASSLWTARETEAFF
TGTGCCAGTAGTCTCTGGACCGCGAGGGAGACTGAAGCTTTCTTT
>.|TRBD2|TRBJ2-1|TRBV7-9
CASSIRYTGGEQFF
TGTGCCAGCAGCATCAGGTATACGGGGGGTGAGCAGTTCTTC
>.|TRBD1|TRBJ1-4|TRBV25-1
CASSEWTGGNEKLFF
TGTGCCAGCAGTGAATGGACAGGGGGAAATGAAAAACTGTTTTTT
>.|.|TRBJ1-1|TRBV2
CASIPSGRETEAFF
.
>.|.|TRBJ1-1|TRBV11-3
CASSPNRDTEAFF
TGTGCCAGCAGCCCAAACAGGGACACTGAAGCTTTCTTT
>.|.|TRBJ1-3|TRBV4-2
CASSPQGGYYSGNTIYF
TGTGCCAGCAGCCCCCAAGGGGGTTACTACTCTGGAAACACCATATATTTT
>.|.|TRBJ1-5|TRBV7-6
CASSQGTVNQPQHF
TGTGCCAGCAGTCAGGGGACGGTTAATCAGCCCCAGCATTTT
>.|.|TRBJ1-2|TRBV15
CATSRDIDYYGYTF
TGTGCCACCAGCAGAGATATAGATTACTATGGCTACACCTTC
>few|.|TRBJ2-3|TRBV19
CASSQGGAGTDTQYF
TGTGCCAGTAGCCAAGGGGGGGCCGGCACAGATACGCAGTATTTT
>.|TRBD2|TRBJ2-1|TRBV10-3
CASGLAGAGDEQFF
TGTGCCTCGGGACTAGCGGGGGCCGGGGATGAGCAGTTCTTC
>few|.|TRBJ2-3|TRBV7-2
CASSLLQGPTDTQYF
TGTGCCAGCAGCTTATTGCAGGGCCCCACAGATACGCAGTATTTT
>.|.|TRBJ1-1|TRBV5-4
CASRVVGGYGTEAFF
TGTGCCAGCAGGGTTGTAGGAGGGTACGGCACTGAAGCTTTCTTT
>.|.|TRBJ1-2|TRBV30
CAWSSQGIRSRGYTF
TGTGCCTGGAGTTCCCAGGGGATTCGTTCGCGAGGCTACACCTTC
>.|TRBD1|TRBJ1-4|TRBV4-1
CASSQGDRPNEKLFF
TGCGCCAGCAGCCAGGGGGACAGACCTAATGAAAAACTGTTTTTT
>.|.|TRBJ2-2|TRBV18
CASSPLSSTGNTGELFF
TGTGCCAGCTCACCACTGTCTTCGACAGGGAACACCGGGGAGCTGTTTTTT
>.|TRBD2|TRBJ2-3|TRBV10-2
CASSDPSGYTDTQYF
TGCGCCAGCAGTGATCCTAGCGGATACACAGATACGCAGTATTTT
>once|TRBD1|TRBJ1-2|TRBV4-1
CASSPTGQGINYGYTF
TGCGCCAGCAGCCCCACCGGACAGGGAATCAACTATGGCTACACCTTC
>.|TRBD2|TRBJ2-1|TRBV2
CASRASGYNEQFF
TGTGCCAGCAGGGCTAGCGGATACAATGAGCAGTTCTTC
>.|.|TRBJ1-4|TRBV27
CASSLSFKLFF
TGTGCCAGCAGTTTATCCTTCAAACTGTTTTTT
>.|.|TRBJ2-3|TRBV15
CATSTLSAGRDDTQYF
TGTGCCACCAGCACTCTATCGGCAGGGCGGGATGATACGCAGTATTTT
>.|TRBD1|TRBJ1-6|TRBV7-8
CASSFQGQRDSPLHF
TGTGCCAGCAGCTTCCAGGGACAGAGAGATTCACCCCTCCACTTT
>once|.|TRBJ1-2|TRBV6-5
CATRENYGYTF
TGTGCCACCAGGGAGAACTATGGCTACACCTTC
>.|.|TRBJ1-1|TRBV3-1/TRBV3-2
CASSRTGGRTEAFF
TGTGCCAGCAGTCGGACCGGGGGGCGGACTGAAGCTTTCTTT
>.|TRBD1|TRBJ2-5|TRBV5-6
CASSVRQGGWGETQYF
TGTGCCAGCAGCGTTCGACAGGGGGGCTGGGGAGAGACCCAGTACTTC
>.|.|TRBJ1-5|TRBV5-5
CASSLAAVYQPQHF
TGTGCCAGCAGCTTGGCCGCAGTCTATCAGCCCCAGCATTTT
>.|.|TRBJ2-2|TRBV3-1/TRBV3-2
CASSQDPRNTGELFF
TGTGCCAGCAGCCAAGATCCCCGGAACACCGGGGAGCTGTTTTTT
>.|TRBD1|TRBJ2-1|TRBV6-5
CASSLQGSLEQFF
TGTGCCAGCAGTTTACAGGGGTCGCTTGAGCAGTTCTTC
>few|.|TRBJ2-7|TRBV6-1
CASSEWGGPQYF
TGTGCCAGCAGTGAGTGGGGGGGGCCTCAGTACTTC
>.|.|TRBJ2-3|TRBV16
CASSQSWSPLADTQYF
TGTGCCAGCAGCCAATCGTGGAGTCCTCTGGCAGATACGCAGTATTTT